A single sample gave rise to the 2 T cell receptor beta chains below, sequenced in a study of technical replicates of blood from a handful of donors. The protocol was immunoSEQ multiplex PCR, while the TCRdb copy is restricted to in-frame clones and leaves out a portion. This repertoire shows more than 75,000 clones, around 94% found once; its top ten account for about 0.39%. Specimen: T cells isolated from PBMCs. Every receptor here comes from a human donor in good health.

The V and J genes are TRBV5-4 and TRBJ2-7; D not resolved. V gave up 2 bases and J gave up 2 bases, with 5 bases separating them. Germline values: CDR1 SGHNT, CDR2 YYREEE (reference sequence). The CDR3 has 12 amino acids. This chain's CDR3 is CASSLGAYEQYF. DNA of the CDR3: TGTGCCAGCAGCTTAGGAGCCTACGAGCAGTACTTC.

The chain employs TRBV4-2 and TRBJ1-1; 7 positions match TRBD1. The CDR3 is 16 residues long. V was pared by 1 base and J by 2 bases, with 7 bases of the junction left unmatched. In germline, CDR1 is LGHNA, CDR2 YNFKEQ. CDR3: CASSQAQRTGNTEAFF. CDR3 sequence (DNA): TGTGCCAGCAGCCAAGCCCAACGGACAGGAAACACTGAAGCTTTCTTT.